This T cell receptor (beta chain) was found in a study of OX40 agonist ivuxolimab in advanced cancers. The assay was immunoSEQ multiplex PCR, and TCRdb's table has in-frame clones only and misses some. This table has 70,000 to 75,000 clones, 85% appearing once. There are 14 residues in the CDR3. Deletions cut 6 bases from V and 3 bases from J, with 15 bases between. CDR1 is SGHRS, CDR2 YFSETQ, per germline. The chain joins TRBV5-1 to TRBJ1-1; D perhaps matches TRBD1 (6 bases). The TCR comes from an adult with an advanced solid tumor such as melanoma, head and neck, liver or kidney cancer. The sample was CD4+ or CD8+ T cells sorted from blood, taken in a trial of the OX40 agonist ivuxolimab. CDR3 DNA sequence: TGCGCCAGCACCTACTCCCCAGGGGACACTGAAGCTTTCTTT. Its translation is CASTYSPGDTEAFF. The variable domain in full, with the rest retrieved from reference TRBV5-1 and TRBJ1-1, is KAGVTQTPRYLIKTRGQQVTLSCSPISGHRSVSWYQQTPGQGLQFLFEYFSETQRNKGNFPGRFSGRQFSNSRSEMNVSTLELGDSALYLCASTYSPGDTEAFFGQGTRLTVV.